The rows below give T cell receptor beta chains drawn from one sample of a study of response to subunit inactivated influenza vaccine. TCRdb called the RT-PCR reads again in MiXCR, with one record for every CDR3 protein. The sample shows about 540,000 distinct CDR3 sequences, around 21% of them seen only once. These data were also reused for a study on T cells expressing NK-cell markers.

Sample: CD4+ T cells sorted from PBMCs, taken less than 13 days after vaccination. Source of these receptors: a man aged 50-60 years who received an inactivated influenza vaccine. CDR3s include the opening cysteine and the closing phenylalanine or tryptophan. The D gene is left open where the match is weak. The listing skips clone size in some rows; elsewhere it reads once, few, many or a size class.

J | size | V | D | DNA | CDR3
TRBJ2-1 | - | TRBV28 | TRBD2 | TGTGCCAGCAGCCAAAGCGGGGGCTCAAACGAGGAGCAGTTCTTC | CASSQSGGSNEEQFF
TRBJ2-7 | - | TRBV2 | - | TGTGCCAGCAAGTCACCATCACGGCGCGAGCAGTACTTC | CASKSPSRREQYF
TRBJ2-5 | - | TRBV12-3/TRBV12-4 | - | TGTGCCAGCAGTTTTATCCCGAACTCGTACCAAGAGACCCAGTACTTC | CASSFIPNSYQETQYF
TRBJ2-2 | - | TRBV9 | - | TGTGCCAGCAGCGTTCAGGGGAGGGGAACCGGGGAGCTGTTTTTT | CASSVQGRGTGELFF
TRBJ2-7 | few | TRBV20-1 | - | TGCAGTGCTAGAGTATGGCAGGAAAAATACGAGCAGTACTTC | CSARVWQEKYEQYF
TRBJ1-1 | - | TRBV6-1 | - | TGTGCCAGCACCTACAGGTTATCGAACACTGAAGCTTTCTTT | CASTYRLSNTEAFF
TRBJ2-3 | - | TRBV5-5 | - | TGTGCCAGCAGCTTGGAGGGACATACGCAGTATTTT | CASSLEGHTQYF
TRBJ2-7 | few | TRBV6-6 | - | TGTGCCGTTGCGCTATCCTCCTACGAGCAGTACTTC | CAVALSSYEQYF
TRBJ2-1 | - | TRBV3-1 | TRBD2 | TGTGCCAGCAGCCACTGGACTAGCGGGAGCTCCTACAATGAGCAGTTCTTC | CASSHWTSGSSYNEQFF
TRBJ1-4 | few | TRBV10-3 | TRBD1 | TGTGCCATCAGGGGACAGCCTAATGAAAAACTGTTTTTT | CAIRGQPNEKLFF
TRBJ2-7 | few | TRBV2 | - | TGTGCCAGCAAGGGACAAGCCACAGGCGAGCAGTACTTC | CASKGQATGEQYF
TRBJ2-2 | few | TRBV12-3/TRBV12-4 | - | TGTGCCAGCAGTTTCCCTTTATCCACCTTCCCATTCCGGGGAAGGGAGAACACCGGGGAGCTGTTTTTT | CASSFPLSTFPFRGRENTGELFF
TRBJ2-1 | - | TRBV10-2 | TRBD2 | TGCGCCAGCAGTGAGTCCTTAGCGGGGGGCTTACCGAGCTCCTACAATGAGCAGTTCTTC | CASSESLAGGLPSSYNEQFF
TRBJ1-6 | few | TRBV27 | - | TGTGCCAGCAGGCGACAGGAGCCCTATAATTCACCCCTCCACTTT | CASRRQEPYNSPLHF
TRBJ2-5 | few | TRBV9 | TRBD1 | TGTGCCAGCAGCCGGGGACAGGAAGAGACCCAGTACTTC | CASSRGQEETQYF
TRBJ2-5 | - | TRBV4-2 | - | TGTGCCAGCAGCCAAAGACCGGGTAATCAAGAGACCCAGTACTTC | CASSQRPGNQETQYF
TRBJ1-2 | - | TRBV27 | TRBD1 | TGTGCCAGCTCCGGCGGCAGGGGGCTTGGCTACACCTTC | CASSGGRGLGYTF
TRBJ2-7 | few | TRBV6-1 | TRBD1 | TGTGCCACTCATACAGGACAGGGGAGATACGAGCAGTACTTC | CATHTGQGRYEQYF
TRBJ2-3 | - | TRBV5-4 | - | TGTGCCAGCAGCACAGGGACTCCCGGAGATACACAGTATTTT | CASSTGTPGDTQYF
TRBJ2-2 | - | TRBV5-1 | - | TGCGCCAGCAGCTTGGACTTATCAATGGGGGAGCTGTTTTTT | CASSLDLSMGELFF
TRBJ2-2 | - | TRBV21-1 | - | TGTGCCAGCAACCGACAGGGGTCTAAGTACACCGGGGAGCTGTTTTTT | CASNRQGSKYTGELFF
TRBJ1-3 | - | TRBV18 | - | TGTGCCAGCTCACAGCGACGAGACTCTGGAAACACCATATATTTT | CASSQRRDSGNTIYF
TRBJ2-3 | few | TRBV6-1 | TRBD2 | TGTGCCAGCAGTGTTCGACTAGCGGGGACAGATACGCAGTATTTT | CASSVRLAGTDTQYF
TRBJ2-2 | few | TRBV11-2 | TRBD2 | TGTGCCAGCAGCCCAAGACTAGCGGGGGGTTCCGGGGAGCTGTTTTTT | CASSPRLAGGSGELFF
TRBJ2-4 | - | TRBV2 | TRBD2 | TGTGCCAGCAGTCGGACTAGCGGGATGAGGAACATTCAGTACTTC | CASSRTSGMRNIQYF
TRBJ2-1 | - | TRBV15 | - | TGTGCCACCAGCCAAAACGGAGGCGCATACAATGAGCAGTTCTTC | CATSQNGGAYNEQFF
TRBJ1-5 | - | TRBV6-1 | - | TGTGCCAGCAGTGAACCCGGGCGGCGCCGGACCCAGCATTTT | CASSEPGRRRTQHF
TRBJ2-3 | few | TRBV7-8 | - | TGTGCCAGCAGCTTAGTCCCCCCCGGGTCCGCCACAGATACGCAGTATTTT | CASSLVPPGSATDTQYF
TRBJ2-5 | - | TRBV12-3/TRBV12-4 | TRBD1 | TGTGCCAGCAGTAACTCAGGGGGCGAAGAGACCCAGTACTTC | CASSNSGGEETQYF
TRBJ2-7 | - | TRBV4-3 | TRBD1 | TGCGCCAGCAGCCTCGGGACAGGGGACTCGAAGCAGTACTTC | CASSLGTGDSKQYF
TRBJ2-3 | - | TRBV20-1 | TRBD2 | TGCAGTGCTAGTCTTGTGACTAGCGGGAGGGCCGTGGCAGATACGCAGTATTTT | CSASLVTSGRAVADTQYF
TRBJ2-1 | - | TRBV18 | TRBD2 | TGTGCCAGCTCACCGGGACTAGCGGCCCATGAGCAGTTCTTC | CASSPGLAAHEQFF
TRBJ2-2 | few | TRBV5-1 | - | TGCGCCAGCAGCCAAGGGGCGCTCGGCGGGGAGCTGTTTTTT | CASSQGALGGELFF
TRBJ2-7 | few | TRBV18 | - | TGTGCCAGCAGCCCCCCCACGGGTGGCGAGCAGTACTTC | CASSPPTGGEQYF
TRBJ2-5 | - | TRBV29-1 | - | TGCAGCGTTGAAAAGGACAGAATGTCCACCCAGTACTTC | CSVEKDRMSTQYF
TRBJ2-1 | - | TRBV6-1 | TRBD1 | TGTGCCAGCACCGATCACTCGAGACAGGGAGAGTTCTTC | CASTDHSRQGEFF
TRBJ2-3 | - | TRBV7-9 | TRBD2 | TGTGCCAGCAGCCCAGGACTAGCGGGCCTACGGGCAGATACGCAGTATTTT | CASSPGLAGLRADTQYF
TRBJ2-1 | - | TRBV5-5 | - | TGTGCCAGCAGCTTCAACCCCGACAGTTTGGATGAGCAGTTCTTC | CASSFNPDSLDEQFF
TRBJ1-2 | - | TRBV28 | TRBD1 | TGTGCCACCGTAACAGGGGATCGCTTTGGCTACACCTTC | CATVTGDRFGYTF
TRBJ2-2 | - | TRBV28 | TRBD2 | TGTGCCAGCAGCCGGGCGGCGACTAGCAACACCGGGGAGCTGTTTTTT | CASSRAATSNTGELFF
TRBJ2-3 | - | TRBV11-2 | TRBD2 | TGTGCCAGCAGCCGACGGACTAGCGGGGGACGTAGCACAGATACGCAGTATTTT | CASSRRTSGGRSTDTQYF
TRBJ2-7 | - | TRBV5-1 | - | TGCGCCAGCAGCTCCGCCGGGACCCACCAAGGAGAGCAGTACTTC | CASSSAGTHQGEQYF
TRBJ2-7 | - | TRBV29-1 | - | TGCAGCGTTACCAGCGGGTACGAGCAGTACTTC | CSVTSGYEQYF
TRBJ2-4 | - | TRBV20-1 | - | TGCAGTGCTCCCGGGACTGGAAAAAACATTCAGTACTTC | CSAPGTGKNIQYF
TRBJ1-6 | few | TRBV6-1 | - | TGTGCCAGCGGGGCCACCTATAATTCACCCCTCCACTTT | CASGATYNSPLHF
TRBJ2-5 | many | TRBV5-1 | TRBD2 | TGCGCCAGCAGCTTGGGACAGCTAGCGGGAGGACAGGGAGAGACCCAGTACTTC | CASSLGQLAGGQGETQYF
TRBJ2-7 | - | TRBV5-6 | TRBD2 | TGTGCCAGCAGCTTACGCGGGAGGCCCTCCTACGAGCAGTACTTC | CASSLRGRPSYEQYF
TRBJ2-7 | few | TRBV7-2 | TRBD1 | TGTGCCAGCAGCCCGAACAGGGGGCTCTCCTACGAGCAGTACTTC | CASSPNRGLSYEQYF
TRBJ2-7 | - | TRBV20-1 | - | TGCAGTGCTAGCGCGCTAGCCGAGCAGTACTTC | CSASALAEQYF
TRBJ2-1 | - | TRBV3-1 | TRBD1 | TGTGCCAGCAGGATAGGACAGGATAACTACAATGAGCAGTTCTTC | CASRIGQDNYNEQFF
TRBJ2-3 | - | TRBV10-3 | - | TGTGCCATGCGGGACTTTGCAGGGGATACGCAGTATTTT | CAMRDFAGDTQYF
TRBJ1-5 | few | TRBV19 | - | TGTGCCAGTAGTATGGGTGGACAGAGATATCAGCCCCAGCATTTT | CASSMGGQRYQPQHF
TRBJ2-3 | - | TRBV12-3/TRBV12-4 | - | TGTGCCAGCAGTTTTGATTCGGGGGGCCGAAACACAGATACGCAGTATTTT | CASSFDSGGRNTDTQYF